This T cell receptor (beta chain) was retrieved from a study of shared clonotypes between healthy human individuals. Some clones are missing from TCRdb's copy, which holds only in-frame ones; the method was immunoSEQ multiplex PCR. This sample yields millions of clones, of which 93% are seen a single time; 0.39% belongs to the top ten. Concerning this clone: At the DNA level, this CDR3 is encoded by other sequences in the same sample as well.

Sequencing was carried out using naive CD4+ T cells from PBMCs. Subset indicated: CD45RA+ positively selected. The receptor comes from a man younger than 30 in good health. Some clones in this sample may be carry-over from other donors' samples.

The CDR3 sequence is CASSLVPENTEAFF. The CDR3 DNA reads TGCGCCAGCAGCTTGGTCCCAGAAAACACTGAAGCTTTCTTT. This chain links TRBV5-1 with TRBJ1-1; D is uncertain. The CDR3 has 14 residues. CDR1 is SGHRS and CDR2 is YFSETQ in the germline V gene. Trimming took off 0 bases at V and 2 bases at J, with 8 bases between the two ends.